These T cell receptor beta chains were read from a single sample in a study of T cell repertoires in cytomegalovirus infection. Antigens of these TCRs are unknown. TCRdb independently ran MiXCR on the reads; one entry per CDR3 protein. Seen here are roughly 500,000 distinct CDR3 sequences, more than 30% observed once, and the top ten hold 15% to 20%. The input for sequencing was cultured PBMCs, taken from culture after CMV antigen stimulation. These receptors were obtained from a human donor in good health (CMV status not recorded). Some clones in this sample may be carry-over from other donors' samples. The CDR3 runs from the conserved cysteine through the conserved F or W. D genes are given only for firm matches. Only part of the rows carry a size: once, few, many, or a class if the clone is expanded.

TRBV4-1	NA	TRBD2	TRBJ2-3	TGCGCCAGCAGCCTCGATCTTACCGGGACTAGCGGTTGGCAGAATACGCAGTATTTT	CASSLDLTGTSGWQNTQYF
TRBV6-2/TRBV6-3	NA	NA	TRBJ2-3	TGTGCCAGCAGTTACTCGGGAAACACGGCAGATACGCAGTATTTT	CASSYSGNTADTQYF
TRBV5-8	many	TRBD2	TRBJ2-1	TGTGCCAGCAGCTGGCGGGGGGCCTCCTACAATGAGCAGTTCTTC	CASSWRGASYNEQFF
TRBV10-3	few	NA	TRBJ2-2	TGTGCCATCAGTGAAGCGAGCGGGAACACCGGGGAGCTGTTTTTT	CAISEASGNTGELFF
TRBV12-3/TRBV12-4	many	NA	TRBJ2-2	TGTGCCAGCAGTTTAGGTAGCGCCGGGGAGCTGTTTTTT	CASSLGSAGELFF
TRBV9	NA	TRBD1	TRBJ1-2	TGTGCCAGCAGCTCGTGGACAGGTGGCTACACCTTC	CASSSWTGGYTF
TRBV7-2	few	TRBD1	TRBJ1-2	TGTGCCAGCAGGAGGACAGGGGGCGCGGGCTATGGCTACACCTTC	CASRRTGGAGYGYTF
TRBV19	few	NA	TRBJ1-1	TGTGCCAGTAGTATAGGGTCGCGGGGGATTGGCACTGAAGCTTTCTTT	CASSIGSRGIGTEAFF
TRBV4-1	NA	TRBD2	TRBJ2-1	TGCGCCAGCAGCCAAGATGGGGGGGTTACCCTGTTCTTC	CASSQDGGVTLFF
TRBV20-1	many	TRBD1	TRBJ2-7	TGCAGTGCTAGAAGAAGAAGGACAGGCGATGACTACGAGCAGTACTTC	CSARRRRTGDDYEQYF
TRBV30	NA	NA	TRBJ1-4	TGTGCCTGGAGTGAATCTACTAATGAAAAACTGTTTTTT	CAWSESTNEKLFF
TRBV10-3	many	NA	TRBJ2-1	TGTGCCATCAGTGATCTCCGAGATGAGCAGTTCTTC	CAISDLRDEQFF
TRBV19	few	NA	TRBJ2-4	TGTGCCAGTAGACAGGGAAACATTCAGTACTTC	CASRQGNIQYF
TRBV28	few	TRBD2	TRBJ2-3	TGTGCCAGCAGTTCCACTTGGTTAGCGGGAGGGCCCGGGGATACGCAGTATTTT	CASSSTWLAGGPGDTQYF
TRBV7-2	NA	TRBD1	TRBJ2-3	TGTGCCAGCAGCCGGCCGGGACAGTCCTCCACAGATACGCAGTATTTT	CASSRPGQSSTDTQYF
TRBV27	few	NA	TRBJ2-3	TGTGCCAGCAGTTCGATCGGCGCTAGCACAGATACGCAGTATTTT	CASSSIGASTDTQYF